These 13 T cell receptor beta chains were sequenced from one sample in a study of PD-1 blockade in classical Hodgkin lymphoma. With no exception, relapse followed autologous stem cell transplantation in all patients, and brentuximab vedotin exposure varied. Generated by immunoSEQ multiplex PCR, the TCRdb table keeps only in-frame clones and is missing some. The repertoire holds 20,000 to 30,000 clones, around 63% seen once, with more than 3% in the top ten. The input for sequencing was peripheral blood mononuclear cells (PBMCs), taken at baseline. These receptors all stem from a human donor with classical Hodgkin lymphoma.

The J gene is TRBJ1-6, the V gene TRBV1. TRBV1 is a documented pseudogene. CDR3 length: 15 residues. CDR3 in amino acids: CTSSQSGDCNSPLHF. The CDR3 coding sequence is TGCACCAGCAGCCAATCGGGGGATTGCAATTCACCCCTCCACTTT.

The V call is TRBV10-3, the J call TRBJ2-3; D remains ambiguous. The CDR3 totals 14 residues. Looked up from germline, CDR1 is ENHRY and CDR2 is SYGVKD. V was pared by 2 bases and J by 0 bases, with 6 bases between. In DNA form, the CDR3 reads TGTGCCATCAGTGAGCAGACTAGCACAGATACGCAGTATTTT. Its protein is CAISEQTSTDTQYF.

The chain joins TRBV11-2 to TRBJ2-2, with TRBD2 identical over 7 bases. Germline V gene sequence: CDR1 SGHAT, CDR2 FQNNGV. The CDR3 runs 15 residues. After removal of 8 bases from V and 7 bases from J, the junction contained 13 bases not matched to a gene. The CDR3 sequence is CASEGGAYGNGELFF. The CDR3 DNA sequence: TGTGCCAGCGAGGGAGGGGCCTACGGGAACGGGGAGCTGTTTTTT.

V gene TRBV18 combines with J gene TRBJ2-7, with TRBD1 matching over 7 bases. J lost 2 bases, V lost 3 bases, and 1 base had no gene match. Germline CDR1 and CDR2: KGHSH and LQKENI. This CDR3 is 13 amino acids long. The CDR3 spells CASSPRGPYEQYF. CDR3 in DNA: TGTGCCAGCTCACCGAGGGGGCCCTACGAGCAGTACTTC. The variable domain in full, with the rest retrieved from reference TRBV18 and TRBJ2-7, is NAGVMQNPRHLVRRRGQEARLRCSPMKGHSHVYWYRQLPEEGLKFMVYLQKENIIDESGMPKERFSAEFPKEGPSILRIQQVVRGDSAAYFCASSPRGPYEQYFGPGTRLTVT.

V is TRBV7-6 and J is TRBJ2-3; D perhaps matches TRBD2 (5 bases). The germline V gene encodes CDR1 SGHVS and CDR2 FNYEAQ. This CDR3 spans 14 amino acids. V gave up 5 bases and J gave up 2 bases, with 11 bases separating them. CDR3 coding DNA: TGTGCCAGCAGCCAAAGCGGAGACACAGATACGCAGTATTTT. This gives the protein CASSQSGDTDTQYF.

The chain joins TRBV7-6 to TRBJ2-7, with 9 nucleotides matching TRBD1. The CDR3 runs 15 residues. V trimming: 5 bases; J trimming: 5 bases; junction bases outside the gene matches: 10. Germline V lookup: CDR1 SGHVS, CDR2 FNYEAQ. The CDR3 loop is CASSPTTGTGNEQYF. The DNA of the CDR3 is TGTGCCAGCAGCCCCACCACCGGGACAGGGAACGAGCAGTACTTC.

CDR3: CASSLAGTSNTGELFF. CDR3 nucleotides: TGCGCCAGCAGCTTGGCCGGGACCTCAAACACCGGGGAGCTGTTTTTT. This chain uses TRBV5-1 with TRBJ2-2, with D perhaps matching TRBD1 or TRBD2 (5 bases each). The CDR3 has 16 amino acids. Per the germline V gene, CDR1 is SGHRS and CDR2 is YFSETQ. The ends were cut back, 0 bases at V and 2 bases at J, with 11 bases in the middle.

The J gene is TRBJ2-1, the V gene TRBV6-5; 9 nucleotides match TRBD1. V lost 5 bases to trimming and J lost 6 bases; unmatched junction nucleotides: 2. This CDR3 comprises 13 residues. Germline lookup yields CDR1 MNHEY and CDR2 SVGAGI. In DNA, the CDR3 is TGTGCCAGCAGTCGACAGGGGGGCAATGAGCAGTTCTTC. Translating it yields CASSRQGGNEQFF.

The V call is TRBV7-6, the J call TRBJ1-5; TRBD1 matches at 9 bases. CDR1 SGHVS and CDR2 FNYEAQ come from the germline V gene. This CDR3 comprises 18 residues. V shed 1 base, J shed 6 bases, and the junction held 13 bases outside the gene matches. This CDR3 is CASSLVPTTGGAFQPQHF. As DNA, the CDR3 is TGTGCCAGCAGCTTAGTGCCCACTACAGGGGGCGCGTTTCAGCCCCAGCATTTT.

J is TRBJ1-6 and V is TRBV7-2; 8 nucleotides match TRBD1. V gave up 2 bases and J gave up 6 bases; unmatched junction bases: 6. Germline-derived CDR1 and CDR2 are SGHTA and FQGNSA. This CDR3 comprises 16 residues. The CDR3 reads CASSLFSDRVNSPLHF. The CDR3 DNA reads TGTGCCAGCAGCTTATTCTCGGACAGGGTTAATTCACCCCTCCACTTT.

This clone was picked up a small number of times. The J gene is TRBJ2-5, the V gene TRBV5-1, with 7 bases identical to TRBD2. Germline loops: CDR1 SGHRS, CDR2 YFSETQ. The CDR3 spans 18 residues. Germline trimming cut 0 bases from V and 3 bases from J; bases unmatched to any gene: 14. In DNA, the CDR3 is TGCGCCAGCAGCTTGGGGGGAGGGAAAGGGGCATGGAAAGAGACCCAGTACTTC. Translated, it gives CASSLGGGKGAWKETQYF. Together with reference TRBV5-1 and TRBJ2-5, the CDR3 gives the full variable domain: KAGVTQTPRYLIKTRGQQVTLSCSPISGHRSVSWYQQTPGQGLQFLFEYFSETQRNKGNFPGRFSGRQFSNSRSEMNVSTLELGDSALYLCASSLGGGKGAWKETQYFGPGTRLLVL.

The V gene is TRBV27, the J gene TRBJ2-7; D call uncertain. This CDR3 comprises 13 residues. Germline values: CDR1 MNHEY, CDR2 SMNVEV (reference sequence). The V end was cut by 3 bases, the J end by 3 bases, with 9 bases between. CDR3 in DNA: TGTGCCAGCAGTTTGGGATCCCACTACGAGCAGTACTTC. Its translation: CASSLGSHYEQYF.

The chain joins TRBV6-1 to TRBJ2-7, with D perhaps matching TRBD2 (6 bases). The CDR3 is 13 residues long. V was trimmed by 6 bases and J by 3 bases, leaving 12 bases between them. Germline CDR1 reads MNHNS; CDR2 reads SASEGT. The DNA for the CDR3 is TGTGCCAGCAGCCGCGGGACGGGCTACGAGCAGTACTTC. This encodes CASSRGTGYEQYF.